Presented here are 20 T cell receptor beta chains from one specimen sequenced in a study of radiation and T cells in renal cell carcinoma. Documented treatment: treatment-naive control, cytoreductive nephrectomy. Clones were read by immunoSEQ multiplex PCR, and TCRdb kept only the in-frame ones, dropping some. The profile shows around 9,000 clones, roughly 68% of them singletons. The source was tumor tissue, collected from a patient whose treatment was nephrectomy without radiotherapy. These receptors were obtained from a man between 60 and 70 years old with renal cell carcinoma.

The rearrangement joins TRBV7-2 to TRBJ1-4; weak D call: TRBD1 (6 bases). This CDR3 spans 15 amino acids. Germline V gene sequence: CDR1 SGHTA, CDR2 FQGNSA. Trimming stripped 4 bases from V and 4 bases from J, with 13 bases between. CDR3 region: CASSSRQAFNEKLFF. The CDR3 DNA reads TGTGCCAGCAGCTCAAGACAGGCCTTTAATGAAAAACTGTTTTTT.

The chain has TRBV15 and TRBJ2-2; 8 nucleotides align to TRBD1. V was pared by 3 bases and J by 4 bases, with 7 bases of the junction left unmatched. Germline values: CDR1 LNHNV, CDR2 YYDKDF (reference sequence). The CDR3 covers 16 residues. DNA of the CDR3: TGTGCCACCAGCAGTGGCAGGGGGCAAGGCACCGGGGAGCTGTTTTTT. This encodes CATSSGRGQGTGELFF. The full variable domain, its missing parts supplied by reference TRBV15 and TRBJ2-2, is DAMVIQNPRYQVTQFGKPVTLSCSQTLNHNVMYWYQQKSSQAPKLLFHYYDKDFNNEADTPDNFQSRRPNTSFCFLDIRSPGLGDTAMYLCATSSGRGQGTGELFFGEGSRLTVL.

The chain uses TRBV9 and TRBJ2-7; weak D call: TRBD2 (5 bases). The CDR3 spans 14 residues. Per germline, CDR1 SGDLS and CDR2 YYNGEE. V was clipped by 4 bases and J by 4 bases, with 15 bases between them. Here the CDR3 DNA reads TGTGCCAGCAGCCCCTCCTCTGGGAGTTACGAGCAGTACTTC. Translated, it gives CASSPSSGSYEQYF.

The rearrangement uses TRBV30 and TRBJ2-7; D gene unclear. This CDR3 spans 12 amino acids. In germline, CDR1 is GTSNPN, CDR2 SVGIG (reference sequence). Trimming pared 3 bases from V and 0 bases from J, leaving 6 bases between. CDR3 amino acids: CAWRVDSYEQYF. CDR3 DNA sequence: TGTGCCTGGAGGGTTGACTCCTACGAGCAGTACTTC.

The chain combines TRBV5-5 with TRBJ2-1; 10 bases match TRBD2. J lost 6 bases, V lost 1 base, and 1 base had no gene match. Looked up from germline, CDR1 is SGHKS and CDR2 is YYEKEE (reference sequence). This CDR3 is 14 amino acids long. The DNA for the CDR3 is TGTGCCAGCAGCTTGCTAGCGGGAGTCAATGAGCAGTTCTTC. Translating gives CASSLLAGVNEQFF.

The V and J genes are TRBV10-1 and TRBJ2-4, with D possibly matching TRBD2 (5 bases). Trimming stripped 4 bases from V and 1 base from J, with 11 bases between. Germline V gene sequence: CDR1 WNHNN, CDR2 SYGVQD (reference sequence). The CDR3 sequence is 15 residues long. The CDR3 coding sequence is TGCGCCAGCAGTGCTGCGGGCACGGCCAAAAACATTCAGTACTTC. It translates to CASSAAGTAKNIQYF.

The genes are TRBV29-1 and TRBJ2-5; no firm D call. CDR1 and CDR2 from the germline V gene are SQVTM and ANQGSEA. V was cut by 7 bases and J by 2 bases, with 5 bases left in between. This CDR3 is 10 amino acids long. CDR3 region: CSDEQETQYF. For the CDR3, the DNA is TGCAGCGACGAACAAGAGACCCAGTACTTC.

This clone showed up just a few times. This chain uses TRBV7-9 with TRBJ1-2, with D possibly matching TRBD1 (6 bases). The germline V gene encodes CDR1 SEHNR and CDR2 FQNEAQ (reference sequence). Trimming took 7 bases from V and 4 from J, leaving 16 bases between them. This CDR3 is built from 14 residues. The CDR3 loop is CASTSDRTRYGYTF. The CDR3 DNA reads TGTGCCAGCACCAGTGACAGGACTCGCTATGGCTACACCTTC.

The chain links TRBV7-2 to TRBJ2-2; 11 nucleotides match TRBD2. The V gene's germline CDR1 is SGHTA and CDR2 FQGNSA. This CDR3 has 15 amino acids. Trimming cost V 7 bases and J 5 bases; bases outside gene matches: 6. CDR3 coding DNA: TGTGCCAGCACCCCGATAGCGGGGGGGACCGGGGAGCTGTTTTTT. Translating gives CASTPIAGGTGELFF.

This chain joins TRBV9 and TRBJ2-1; no firm D call. The CDR3 covers 15 residues. Germline-derived CDR1 and CDR2 are SGDLS and YYNGEE. V was shortened by 0 bases and J by 7 bases, with 14 bases between the two germline ends. The CDR3 spells CASSVDGEVRNEQFF. DNA of the CDR3: TGTGCCAGCAGCGTAGACGGAGAGGTTAGGAATGAGCAGTTCTTC.

The count of this clone is one. The rearrangement joins TRBV7-8 to TRBJ2-2; 10 positions match TRBD2. The CDR3 is made up of 16 amino acids. Germline CDR1 SGHVS, CDR2 FQNEAQ. The V gene end was trimmed by 1 base and the J gene end by 7 bases; junction bases not matched to a gene: 6. In nucleotides, the CDR3 is TGTGCCAGCAGCTTAGTCCTACTAGCGGGGTACGGGGAGCTGTTTTTT. Its translation is CASSLVLLAGYGELFF.

This clone was picked up a small number of times. The chain links TRBV15 to TRBJ1-1; TRBD1 might be the D (5 bases). V lost 0 bases, J lost 6 bases, and 11 bases lay in between. The germline gives CDR1 LNHNV, CDR2 YYDKDF (reference sequence). The CDR3 sequence is 14 residues long. CDR3: CATSREGRGPEAFF. CDR3 DNA sequence: TGTGCCACCAGCAGAGAGGGGAGGGGCCCTGAAGCTTTCTTT.

The chain joins TRBV11-3 to TRBJ2-1, with D possibly called TRBD1 or TRBD2 (5 bases each). This CDR3 contains 15 residues. Germline CDR1 reads SGHNT; CDR2 reads YENEEA. Trimming removed 5 bases from V and 5 bases from J, with 16 bases in between. The CDR3 DNA is TGTGCCAGCAGCCTCGGGACCGGGGCTAACAATGAGCAGTTCTTC. It codes for CASSLGTGANNEQFF.

V and J are TRBV14 and TRBJ2-3; D is possibly TRBD2 (6 bases). CDR3 length equals 11 residues. CDR1 is SGHDN and CDR2 is FVKESK in the germline V gene. Trimming pared 5 bases from V and 6 bases from J, leaving 6 bases between. CDR3 nucleotide sequence: TGTGCCAGCAGCGGGGGGGATACGCAGTATTTT. Amino acid sequence: CASSGGDTQYF.

This clone has only a few counts. The rearrangement uses TRBV27 and TRBJ2-7; D perhaps matches TRBD2 (5 bases). Germline V gene lookup returns CDR1 MNHEY and CDR2 SMNVEV (reference sequence). Trimming left V 3 bases short and J 1 base short, with 7 bases between. The CDR3 extends over 13 amino acids. The CDR3 DNA follows: TGTGCCAGCAGTTTTGGGGAGTCCTACGAGCAGTACTTC. It codes for CASSFGESYEQYF.

The V and J genes are TRBV6-5 and TRBJ1-6; D is possibly TRBD1 (5 bases). Germline-derived CDR1 and CDR2 are MNHEY and SVGAGI. The CDR3 runs to 11 residues. V was trimmed by 7 bases and J by 9 bases, leaving 7 bases between them. Here the CDR3 DNA reads TGTGCCAGCAACAGGCCTTCACCCCTCCACTTT. Residues: CASNRPSPLHF.

This clone was seen a handful of times. The chain links TRBV7-9 to TRBJ1-1; TRBD1 is a possible D gene (5 bases). Trimming removed 6 bases at V and 1 base at J, with 9 bases between. CDR1 is SEHNR, CDR2 FQNEAQ, per germline (reference sequence). The CDR3 spans 13 residues. The CDR3 spells CASRGGQNTEAFF. For the CDR3, the DNA is TGTGCCAGCAGAGGCGGACAGAACACTGAAGCTTTCTTT.

The chain couples TRBV2 to TRBJ2-5; possible D gene TRBD2, 5 bases. The CDR3 is 13 amino acids. V lost 6 bases, J lost 4 bases, and 12 bases lay in between. The V gene's germline CDR1 is SNHLY and CDR2 FYNNEI. The DNA of the CDR3 is TGTGCCAGCAGCTTCCAGAGGGCAGAGACCCAGTACTTC. Its translation is CASSFQRAETQYF.

The chain recombines TRBV9 with TRBJ1-2, with D possibly matching TRBD1 (6 bases). This CDR3 spans 15 amino acids. Trimming took 3 bases from V and 3 from J, leaving 15 bases between them. Looked up from germline, CDR1 is SGDLS and CDR2 is YYNGEE. For the CDR3, the DNA is TGTGCCAGCAGCGAGGGGGTAGGGGGAGACTATGGCTACACCTTC. The encoded protein is CASSEGVGGDYGYTF.

This chain joins TRBV21-1 and TRBJ2-3; TRBD1, the D gene given by the table, was not confirmed from the DNA. TRBV21-1 is annotated as a pseudogene. The CDR3 contains 14 residues. CDR3 amino acids: CARPRHRVPDTQYF. CDR3 coding DNA: TGTGCCAGGCCCCGGCACAGAGTCCCAGATACGCAGTATTTT.